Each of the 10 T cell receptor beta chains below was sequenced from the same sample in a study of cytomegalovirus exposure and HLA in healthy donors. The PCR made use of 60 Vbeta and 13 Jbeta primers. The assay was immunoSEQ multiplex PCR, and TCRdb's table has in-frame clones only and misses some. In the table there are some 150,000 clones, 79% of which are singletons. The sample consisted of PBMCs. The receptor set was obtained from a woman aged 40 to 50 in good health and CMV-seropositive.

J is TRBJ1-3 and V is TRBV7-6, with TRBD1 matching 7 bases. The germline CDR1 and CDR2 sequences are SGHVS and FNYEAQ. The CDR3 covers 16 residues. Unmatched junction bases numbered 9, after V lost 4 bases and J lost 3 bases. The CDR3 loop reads CASSSQGFVGGNTIYF. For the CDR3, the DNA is TGTGCCAGCAGCTCACAGGGGTTCGTGGGTGGAAACACCATATATTTT.

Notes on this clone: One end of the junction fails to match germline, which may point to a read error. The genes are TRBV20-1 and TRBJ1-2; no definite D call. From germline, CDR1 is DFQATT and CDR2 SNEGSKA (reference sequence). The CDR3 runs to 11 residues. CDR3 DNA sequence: TGCAGCGCTAGTATCGGCTATGGCTACACCTTC. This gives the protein CSASIGYGYTF.

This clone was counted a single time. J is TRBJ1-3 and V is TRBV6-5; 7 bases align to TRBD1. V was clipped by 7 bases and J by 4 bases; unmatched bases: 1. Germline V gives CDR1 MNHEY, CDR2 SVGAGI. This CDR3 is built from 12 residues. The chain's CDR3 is CASMGQGNTIYF. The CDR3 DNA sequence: TGTGCCAGCATGGGACAGGGAAACACCATATATTTT.

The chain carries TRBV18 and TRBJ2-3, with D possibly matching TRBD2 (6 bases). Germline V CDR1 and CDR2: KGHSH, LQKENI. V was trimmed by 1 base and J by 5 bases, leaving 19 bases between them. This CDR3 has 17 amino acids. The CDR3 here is CASSPLVPKLRGDTQYF. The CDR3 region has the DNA TGTGCCAGCTCACCACTCGTTCCCAAACTGCGGGGAGATACGCAGTATTTT.

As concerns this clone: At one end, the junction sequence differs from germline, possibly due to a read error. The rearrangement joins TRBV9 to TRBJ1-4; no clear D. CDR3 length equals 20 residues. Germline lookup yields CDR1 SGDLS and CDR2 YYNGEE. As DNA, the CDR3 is TGTGCCGGCAGCGCCCCGGCGATAGGAGGGAAGGGCTCCTTTAATGAAAAACTGTTTTTT. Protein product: CAGSAPAIGGKGSFNEKLFF.

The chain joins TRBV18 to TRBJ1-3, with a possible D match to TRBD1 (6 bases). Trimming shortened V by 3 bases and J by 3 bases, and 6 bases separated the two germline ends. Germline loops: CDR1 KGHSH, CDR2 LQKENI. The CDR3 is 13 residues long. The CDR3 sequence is CASSPDSGNTIYF. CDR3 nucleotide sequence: TGTGCCAGCTCACCGGACAGTGGAAACACCATATATTTT.

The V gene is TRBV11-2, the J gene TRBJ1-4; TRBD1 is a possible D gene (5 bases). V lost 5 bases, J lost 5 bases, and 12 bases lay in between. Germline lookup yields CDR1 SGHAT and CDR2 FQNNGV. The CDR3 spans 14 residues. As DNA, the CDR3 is TGTGCCAGCAGCCGGGAGGGGATCAATGAAAAACTGTTTTTT. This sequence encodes CASSREGINEKLFF.

CDR3 in DNA: TGTGCCAGCAGTGACGAGACGGTGCGGGCTTTCTTT. Protein product: CASSDETVRAFF. The rearrangement links TRBV28 to TRBJ1-1; no clear D gene. V shed 5 bases and J shed 11 bases, with 15 bases lying between them. This CDR3 has 12 amino acids. Germline values: CDR1 MDHEN, CDR2 SYDVKM.

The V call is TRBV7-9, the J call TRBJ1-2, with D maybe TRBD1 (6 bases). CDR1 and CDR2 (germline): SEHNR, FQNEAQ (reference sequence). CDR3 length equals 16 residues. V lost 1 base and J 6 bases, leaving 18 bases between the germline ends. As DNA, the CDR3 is TGTGCCAGCAGCTTAGGTGGCAGGGGCCAACAGGATGGCTACACCTTC. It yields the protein CASSLGGRGQQDGYTF.

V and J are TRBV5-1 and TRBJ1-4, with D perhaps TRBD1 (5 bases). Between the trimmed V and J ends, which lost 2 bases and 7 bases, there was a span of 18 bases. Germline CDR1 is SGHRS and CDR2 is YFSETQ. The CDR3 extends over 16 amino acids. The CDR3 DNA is TGCGCCAGCAGCTTCGGCCGGGGGACGTCGGGTGAAAAACTGTTTTTT. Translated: CASSFGRGTSGEKLFF. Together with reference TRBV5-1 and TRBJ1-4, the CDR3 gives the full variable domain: KAGVTQTPRYLIKTRGQQVTLSCSPISGHRSVSWYQQTPGQGLQFLFEYFSETQRNKGNFPGRFSGRQFSNSRSEMNVSTLELGDSALYLCASSFGRGTSGEKLFFGSGTQLSVL.